This TCR beta chain was sequenced in a study of blood T cell repertoires in COVID-19. Across the study: The United States, Italy and Spain provided the acute and convalescent COVID-19 samples. The cDNA or gDNA used as material had been derived from T cells, B-cell-depleted T cells, or PBMCs.

In the original processing: Reference gene primers were amplified, and this amplification served to estimate nucleated cell counts. Method: immunoSEQ multiplex PCR; TCRdb's copy keeps in-frame clones and lacks some. The D gene and trimming were derived from the DNA, and the V and J assignments and clone size from that table. This table holds a few hundred thousand clones, approximately 89% found once. The TCR was taken from a middle-aged man who had recovered from COVID-19. The sequenced sample was peripheral blood.

This chain's CDR3 is CASSWKPGLASNEQFF. DNA of the CDR3: TGCGCCAGCAGCTGGAAGCCGGGACTAGCATCCAATGAGCAGTTCTTC. This sequence joins TRBV5-1 and TRBJ2-1; 9 bases map to TRBD2. V shed 3 bases and J 6 bases; nucleotides not matched to a gene: 10. Germline CDR1 is SGHRS and CDR2 is YFSETQ. CDR3 length: 16 residues.